This section outlines one T cell receptor beta chain sequence together with its context. This entry is derived from a study of OX40 agonist ivuxolimab in advanced cancers. Study-level information: Dose-escalation patients had hepatocellular carcinoma, melanoma, renal cell or head and neck cancer. Partial responses occurred in Three dose-escalation patients, one with hepatocellular carcinoma and two with cutaneous melanoma.

The germline gives CDR1 MDHEN, CDR2 SYDVKM. V was clipped by 7 bases and J by 2 bases, with 12 bases between them. This CDR3 is built from 14 residues. Data came from immunoSEQ multiplex PCR; TCRdb stores just in-frame clones and leaves some out. The sample shows fewer than 90,000 clones, roughly 86% of them seen only once. This rearrangement joins TRBV28 to TRBJ1-5; D not resolved. The source was CD4+ or CD8+ T cells sorted from blood, collected in a trial of the OX40 agonist ivuxolimab. The receptor's source is an adult with an advanced solid tumor such as melanoma, head and neck, liver or kidney cancer. CDR3 in amino acids: CASKSFEGNQPQHF. The DNA for the CDR3 is TGTGCCAGCAAGAGTTTCGAGGGCAATCAGCCCCAGCATTTT.